These 32 T cell receptor beta chains originate from one sample sequenced in a study of T cell responses to AZD1222 COVID-19 vaccine. Libraries were prepared by immunoSEQ multiplex PCR; TCRdb keeps only in-frame clonotypes and omits some of them. The sample lists roughly 150,000 clones; about nine tenths were seen once. The sample was peripheral blood, taken on day 0 of AZD1222 vaccination. These receptor sequences come from an adult in good health.

This chain connects TRBV11-3 to TRBJ2-5, with D tentatively TRBD1 or TRBD2 (5 bases each). CDR1 SGHNT and CDR2 YENEEA come from the germline V gene. The length of the CDR3 is 14 residues. V was shortened by 4 bases and J by 7 bases, with 16 bases between the two germline ends. The CDR3, as DNA: TGTGCCAGCAGCTCATCGGGACCGACCCGGACCCAGTACTTC. Protein: CASSSSGPTRTQYF.

This clone appeared a few times. The chain recombines TRBV10-2 with TRBJ2-3; TRBD2 is a possible D gene (6 bases). V was trimmed by 2 bases and J by 4 bases, leaving 10 bases between them. There are 14 residues in the CDR3. Germline CDR1 reads WSHSY; CDR2 reads SAAADI. The CDR3 sequence: CASSELGSADTQYF. Written as DNA, the CDR3 is TGCGCCAGCAGTGAGCTCGGGAGTGCAGATACGCAGTATTTT.

The chain uses TRBV11-2 and TRBJ2-7; D gene uncertain. Germline V gene data show CDR1 as SGHAT and CDR2 as FQNNGV. CDR3 length: 14 residues. Trimming took 1 base from V and 5 from J, leaving 12 bases between them. The CDR3 loop is CASSLGPTSNEQYF. The CDR3 DNA sequence: TGTGCCAGCAGCTTAGGACCAACTTCCAACGAGCAGTACTTC.

The chain recombines TRBV9 with TRBJ2-5, with 7 nucleotides matching TRBD2. Germline V gives CDR1 SGDLS, CDR2 YYNGEE. V gave up 4 bases and J gave up 7 bases; unmatched junction bases: 13. CDR3 length equals 15 residues. The CDR3 nucleotides are TGTGCCAGCAGCCTCGGAGCTAGCGGCCCCAGGACCCAGTACTTC. This codes for CASSLGASGPRTQYF.

The V and J genes are TRBV5-1 and TRBJ2-1; unclear D gene. Trimming removed 2 bases at V and 6 bases at J, with 6 bases between. CDR3 length equals 12 residues. Germline V lookup: CDR1 SGHRS, CDR2 YFSETQ. The CDR3 spells CASSLRVNEQFF. CDR3 sequence (DNA): TGCGCCAGCAGCTTAAGGGTCAATGAGCAGTTCTTC. Full variable domain (remainder filled in from reference TRBV5-1 and TRBJ2-1): KAGVTQTPRYLIKTRGQQVTLSCSPISGHRSVSWYQQTPGQGLQFLFEYFSETQRNKGNFPGRFSGRQFSNSRSEMNVSTLELGDSALYLCASSLRVNEQFFGPGTRLTVL.

This chain connects TRBV7-2 to TRBJ1-2, with 9 nucleotides matching TRBD1. With V trimmed by 2 bases and J by 7 bases, 5 bases remained unmatched. The CDR3 contains 14 residues. Germline V gene data show CDR1 as SGHTA and CDR2 as FQGNSA. This CDR3 reads CASSLFYRGPGYTF. The CDR3 nucleotides are TGTGCCAGCAGCTTATTTTACAGGGGGCCTGGCTACACCTTC.

The chain links TRBV6-5 to TRBJ1-1; D may be TRBD1 (5 bases). Deletions cut 0 bases from V and 4 bases from J, with 12 bases between. Per germline, CDR1 MNHEY and CDR2 SVGAGI. The CDR3 contains 15 residues. CDR3 in amino acids: CASSYSRGVGTEAFF. The CDR3 nucleotides are TGTGCCAGCAGTTACTCAAGAGGGGTGGGCACTGAAGCTTTCTTT.

The gene calls are TRBV12-3 or TRBV12-4 and TRBJ1-2; a possible D gene is TRBD1 (6 bases). The CDR3 is 13 residues long. The V end lost 6 bases, the J end lost 8 bases, and 16 bases lay between the germline ends. CDR3 sequence (DNA): TGTGCCAGCAGCCTACAGGGCCTTGAAGGCTACACCTTC. It translates to CASSLQGLEGYTF.

Concerning this clone itself: The sample contains more than one DNA sequence encoding this CDR3. This chain connects TRBV18 to TRBJ1-5; 8 bases are shared with TRBD1. V shed 2 bases, J shed 4 bases, and the junction held 1 base outside the gene matches. The CDR3 length is 14 residues. Germline CDR1 and CDR2: KGHSH and LQKENI. DNA of the CDR3: TGTGCCAGCTCACCAGGACAGGGAAATCAGCCCCAGCATTTT. It yields the protein CASSPGQGNQPQHF.

The genes are TRBV29-1 and TRBJ1-1, with D maybe TRBD1 (6 bases). This CDR3 is built from 14 residues. V lost 1 base and J 5 bases, leaving 14 bases between the germline ends. The germline CDR1 and CDR2 sequences are SQVTM and ANQGSEA. The CDR3 coding sequence is TGCAGCGTTGAAGTTAGGGGGAGCGGAACTGAAGCTTTCTTT. It yields the protein CSVEVRGSGTEAFF.

The rearrangement links TRBV3-1 (or the pseudogene TRBV3-2) to TRBJ1-5, with D unclear. The V end lost 1 base, the J end lost 1 base, and 8 bases lay between the germline ends. CDR1 LGHDT and CDR2 YNNKEL come from the germline V gene (reference sequence). The CDR3 runs to 15 residues. CDR3 in DNA: TGTGCCAGCAGCCAAGGTTCAGCAAGCAATCAGCCCCAGCATTTT. Protein sequence: CASSQGSASNQPQHF.

The V and J genes are TRBV2 and TRBJ1-2, with a possible D match to TRBD1 (6 bases). The CDR3 has 12 amino acids. CDR1 and CDR2 from the germline V gene are SNHLY and FYNNEI. V was cut by 5 bases and J by 3 bases, with 7 bases left in between. CDR3 amino acids: CASSWTDYGYTF. In DNA, the CDR3 is TGTGCCAGCAGTTGGACAGACTATGGCTACACCTTC.

The chain links TRBV30 to TRBJ1-5, with D hard to call. CDR3 length equals 16 residues. Trimming cost V 0 bases and J 0 bases, with 12 bases left between them. Germline CDR1 and CDR2: GTSNPN and SVGIG (reference sequence). The CDR3 loop reads CAWSVPRIYSNQPQHF. CDR3 nucleotide sequence: TGTGCCTGGAGTGTACCTCGGATATATAGCAATCAGCCCCAGCATTTT.

The J gene is TRBJ1-5, the V gene TRBV7-9; D not resolved. Trimming removed 3 bases at V and 6 bases at J, with 12 bases between. CDR3 length: 14 residues. Germline CDR1 SEHNR, CDR2 FQNEAQ (reference sequence). The CDR3 DNA sequence: TGTGCCAGCAGCTTCGACACGCCAAGTCAGCCCCAGCATTTT. It translates to CASSFDTPSQPQHF.

The gene calls are TRBV5-1 and TRBJ2-7; TRBD2 aligns across 11 bases. With V trimmed by 0 bases and J by 7 bases, 6 bases remained unmatched. The germline CDR1 and CDR2 sequences are SGHRS and YFSETQ. CDR3 length: 15 residues. The CDR3 DNA follows: TGCGCCAGCAGCTTGGTAGCGGGGGGGCCGGAAGAGCAGTACTTC. Its protein is CASSLVAGGPEEQYF.

The chain employs TRBV19 and TRBJ1-4; D is undetermined. This CDR3 contains 12 residues. The germline CDR1 and CDR2 sequences are LNHDA and SQIVND (reference sequence). Trimming shortened V by 3 bases and J by 8 bases, and 7 bases separated the two germline ends. The CDR3 sequence: CASSMGREKLFF. The DNA for the CDR3 is TGTGCCAGTAGTATGGGTCGAGAAAAACTGTTTTTT. Using reference TRBV19 and TRBJ1-4 for the parts outside the CDR3, the full variable domain is DGGITQSPKYLFRKEGQNVTLSCEQNLNHDAMYWYRQDPGQGLRLIYYSQIVNDFQKGDIAEGYSVSREKKESFPLTVTSAQKNPTAFYLCASSMGREKLFFGSGTQLSVL.

The gene calls are TRBV5-1 and TRBJ1-1; 11 positions match TRBD1. The V gene end was trimmed by 5 bases and the J gene end by 8 bases; junction bases not matched to a gene: 8. This CDR3 comprises 14 residues. Germline loops: CDR1 SGHRS, CDR2 YFSETQ. The CDR3 DNA follows: TGCGCCAGCAGTTCCGGGACAGGGGGTTGGGAAGCTTTCTTT. Translated: CASSSGTGGWEAFF.

The chain recombines TRBV6-5 with TRBJ2-3; D unresolved. The V gene's germline CDR1 is MNHEY and CDR2 SVGAGI. V was cut by 6 bases and J by 1 base, with 14 bases left in between. The CDR3 is 15 amino acids. This CDR3 reads CASSSWSARTDTQYF. The CDR3 DNA sequence: TGTGCCAGCAGCTCCTGGAGTGCCCGCACAGATACGCAGTATTTT.

The chain uses TRBV7-2 and TRBJ1-3; TRBD1 aligns across 9 bases. CDR1 and CDR2 (germline): SGHTA, FQGNSA. The CDR3 has 15 residues. With 5 bases clipped from V and 6 bases from J, the junction kept 8 bases outside the gene matches. The chain's CDR3 is CASSPQTGGKNTIYF. The CDR3 nucleotides read TGTGCCAGCAGCCCCCAGACAGGGGGTAAAAACACCATATATTTT.

The table lists this clone with a count of one. The chain recombines TRBV19 with TRBJ2-3; D ambiguous. The CDR3 is 12 amino acids. Deletions cut 5 bases from V and 6 bases from J, with 9 bases between. Germline assignment: CDR1 LNHDA and CDR2 SQIVND (reference sequence). As DNA, the CDR3 is TGTGCCAGTAGTCAAAGACGGGATACGCAGTATTTT. Protein: CASSQRRDTQYF.

The chain has TRBV6-5 and TRBJ2-3; D perhaps matches TRBD2 (6 bases). The CDR3 is 15 amino acids. Trimming pared 8 bases from V and 0 bases from J, leaving 15 bases between. Per the germline V gene, CDR1 is MNHEY and CDR2 is SVGAGI. CDR3 residues: CASGGWAGSTDTQYF. CDR3 bases: TGTGCCAGCGGGGGGTGGGCAGGGAGCACAGATACGCAGTATTTT.

The chain is built from TRBV7-9 and TRBJ1-2, with TRBD1 matching 7 bases. There are 13 residues in the CDR3. The trim removed 5 bases at V and 6 bases at J, leaving 6 bases unmatched. Per the germline V gene, CDR1 is SEHNR and CDR2 is FQNEAQ (reference sequence). The CDR3 DNA reads as TGTGCCAGCAGCCCCGACAGGGCGGATGGCTACACCTTC. Its translation: CASSPDRADGYTF.

The rearrangement joins TRBV9 to TRBJ2-2; a possible D gene is TRBD1 (6 bases). In germline, CDR1 is SGDLS, CDR2 YYNGEE. The CDR3 runs 15 residues. The V gene lost 0 bases and the J gene lost 2 bases, with 8 bases spanning the gap. CDR3 in DNA: TGTGCCAGCAGCGTAGGGGACATCAACACCGGGGAGCTGTTTTTT. It translates to CASSVGDINTGELFF. Full variable domain (missing parts from reference TRBV9 and TRBJ2-2): DSGVTQTPKHLITATGQRVTLRCSPRSGDLSVYWYQQSLDQGLQFLIQYYNGEERAKGNILERFSAQQFPDLHSELNLSSLELGDSALYFCASSVGDINTGELFFGEGSRLTVL.

V gene TRBV5-4 combines with J gene TRBJ2-3, with unresolved D. CDR3 length: 14 residues. Germline V gene data show CDR1 as SGHNT and CDR2 as YYREEE (reference sequence). Between the trimmed V and J ends, which lost 0 bases and 2 bases, there was a span of 7 bases. The CDR3 protein is CASSLESDTDTQYF. CDR3 coding DNA: TGTGCCAGCAGCTTGGAATCCGACACAGATACGCAGTATTTT.

The V gene is TRBV19, the J gene TRBJ2-3; 10 bases align to TRBD2. The CDR3 is 16 residues long. The germline CDR1 and CDR2 sequences are LNHDA and SQIVND (reference sequence). The trim removed 5 bases at V and 1 base at J, leaving 6 bases unmatched. CDR3: CASSGSGGGRTDTQYF. CDR3 DNA: TGTGCCAGTAGTGGAAGCGGGGGGGGCCGCACAGATACGCAGTATTTT.

DNA for the CDR3: TGCAGCGTTCAGGCCCAGGCTCGGGCTGAAGCTTTCTTT. Its translation is CSVQAQARAEAFF. This rearrangement joins TRBV29-1 to TRBJ1-1; D gene uncertain. The CDR3 runs to 13 residues. Trimming cost V 5 bases and J 6 bases, with 16 bases left between them. CDR1 SQVTM and CDR2 ANQGSEA come from the germline V gene.

This chain links TRBV6-1 with TRBJ1-1; D is undetermined. The V and J ends lost 3 bases and 1 base respectively, with 12 bases between them. The CDR3 loop spans 15 amino acids. CDR1 MNHNS and CDR2 SASEGT come from the germline V gene. The CDR3 sequence is CASSDKAKPNTEAFF. Written as DNA, the CDR3 is TGTGCCAGCAGTGATAAGGCAAAACCGAACACTGAAGCTTTCTTT.

The chain carries TRBV2 and TRBJ1-2; perhaps TRBD1 as D (5 bases). CDR3 size: 14 residues. Germline CDR1 is SNHLY and CDR2 is FYNNEI. V was pared by 1 base and J by 8 bases, with 14 bases between. The CDR3 DNA follows: TGTGCCAGCAGTGAAGGGAGGGTAGGGGTCGGCTACACCTTC. Amino acid sequence: CASSEGRVGVGYTF.

The V call is TRBV6-5, the J call TRBJ2-2; no firm D call. The CDR3 has 15 residues. Per germline, CDR1 MNHEY and CDR2 SVGAGI. V dropped 6 bases and J dropped 0 bases, with 11 bases sitting between them. This CDR3 is CASSSGGPNTGELFF. The CDR3 DNA reads TGTGCCAGCAGCTCCGGCGGACCGAACACCGGGGAGCTGTTTTTT.

The chain has TRBV5-1 and TRBJ2-2; D unresolved. Trimming removed 1 base from V and 4 bases from J, with 14 bases in between. This CDR3 comprises 16 residues. The germline V gene encodes CDR1 SGHRS and CDR2 YFSETQ. CDR3 DNA sequence: TGCGCCAGCAGCTTGTCCCCTGCGCGTCCCACCGGGGAGCTGTTTTTT. As protein: CASSLSPARPTGELFF.

This chain joins TRBV7-2 and TRBJ2-2, with a possible D match to TRBD2 (7 bases). V was trimmed by 7 bases and J by 6 bases, leaving 24 bases between them. CDR1 is SGHTA, CDR2 FQGNSA, per germline. This CDR3 has 17 residues. The CDR3 loop reads CASTSPVRGRLAGELFF. CDR3 in DNA: TGTGCCAGCACCTCCCCCGTGCGGGGGCGGTTGGCCGGGGAGCTGTTTTTT.

The genes are TRBV6-6 and TRBJ1-1; D is ambiguous. CDR1 is MNHNY and CDR2 is SVGAGI in the germline V gene (reference sequence). The length of the CDR3 is 14 residues. Trimming took 6 bases from V and 0 from J, leaving 11 bases between them. The CDR3: CASRPRTLNTEAFF. In DNA form, the CDR3 reads TGTGCCAGCAGACCTCGGACCTTGAACACTGAAGCTTTCTTT.